Listed below are T cell receptor beta chains from one sample, sequenced in a study of cytomegalovirus exposure and HLA in healthy donors. TCRdb's copy holds only in-frame clones and misses some; the assay was immunoSEQ multiplex PCR. Among 210,000 or so clones listed, about 89% were seen once. Material: PBMCs. All receptors derive from a woman aged 18-29 years in good health and CMV-seronegative. Both conserved end residues are part of each CDR3. The D gene is left open where the match is weak. Expanded clones are given a class, and other clones once, few, many or no size at all.

size,J,V,D,DNA,CDR3
once,TRBJ1-1,TRBV7-2,TRBD1,TGTGCCAGCAGCTTAAATGTAATTGCGAGGACAGGGGGCTTACTGAGGTGCTTCTTT,CASSLNVIARTGGLLRCFF
NA,TRBJ2-5,TRBV11-2,NA,TGTGCCAGCAGCTTAGGGACGGGGGGCCTCTGGGAAGAGACCCAGTACTTC,CASSLGTGGLWEETQYF
NA,TRBJ1-1,TRBV7-8,NA,TGTGCCAGCTCCCCCCGGAACACTGAAGCTTTCTTT,CASSPRNTEAFF
few,TRBJ2-7,TRBV28,NA,TGTGTCGTTCGGGACTCAGCCTACGAGCAGTACTTC,CVVRDSAYEQYF
NA,TRBJ2-7,TRBV4-3,TRBD1,TGCGCCAGCAGCCAAGAACCTCGGGCAGGGGGTCACGAGCAGTACTTC,CASSQEPRAGGHEQYF
NA,TRBJ2-1,TRBV5-5,NA,TGTGCCAGCAGCGCAAGCTTGAATGAGCAGTTCTTC,CASSASLNEQFF
NA,TRBJ1-1,TRBV7-6,TRBD1,TGTGCCAGCAGTCCCACAGGGGTTCGGACTGAAGCTTTCTTT,CASSPTGVRTEAFF
NA,TRBJ2-2,TRBV27,NA,TGTGCCAGCAGTTTATTTACGGGCGGGACCGGGGAGCTGTTTTTT,CASSLFTGGTGELFF
NA,TRBJ1-2,TRBV11-2,NA,TGTGCCAGCAGCTTAGTGTCGGAGTATGGCTACACCTTC,CASSLVSEYGYTF
NA,TRBJ2-3,TRBV5-1,NA,TGCGCCAGCAGCTTGGTCAGTTCGGGGACACAAACAGATACGCAGTATTTT,CASSLVSSGTQTDTQYF
NA,TRBJ2-7,TRBV29-1,TRBD2,TGCAGCGTCTACGGACTAGCGGGGGACTACGAGCAGTACTTC,CSVYGLAGDYEQYF
NA,TRBJ2-7,TRBV6-1,TRBD1,TGTGCCAGCAGTGGAACTGGACAGGGCCTCCCCTACGAGCAGTACTTC,CASSGTGQGLPYEQYF
NA,TRBJ2-2,TRBV6-4,NA,TGTGCCAGCAGTGACCTCAGCGGCGGGGAGCTGTTTTTT,CASSDLSGGELFF
few,TRBJ2-5,TRBV7-9,TRBD1,TGTGCCAGCAGCTTAGCGACAGGGTCCGGATGGGAGACCCAGTACTTC,CASSLATGSGWETQYF
NA,TRBJ2-7,TRBV10-3,TRBD2,TGTGCCATCAGTCCTGCGGGAGAGATCTCCTACGAGCAGTACTTC,CAISPAGEISYEQYF
once,TRBJ1-2,TRBV20-1,NA,TGCAGTTCCCAGAGGGTAGATGTCTACACCTTC,CSSQRVDVYTF
NA,TRBJ1-1,TRBV11-2,NA,TGTGCCAGCAGACGTACAGAGAACACTGAAGCTTTCTTT,CASRRTENTEAFF
NA,TRBJ2-7,TRBV5-1,TRBD1,TGCGCCAGCAGCTTAGAAGGGGACAGGGGGCGACACGAGCAGTACTTC,CASSLEGDRGRHEQYF
NA,TRBJ2-5,TRBV19,NA,TGTGCCAGTAGTATACGTGACTCTCGCCAAGAGACCCAGTACTTC,CASSIRDSRQETQYF
NA,TRBJ2-7,TRBV9,TRBD2,TGTGCCAGCAGCTCCGGGACTAGCGGGAGGAGGGGCTCCTACGAGCAGTACTTC,CASSSGTSGRRGSYEQYF
NA,TRBJ1-5,TRBV15,TRBD1,TGTGCCACCAGCAGAGCTGGACAGGGTTACAATCAGCCCCAGCATTTT,CATSRAGQGYNQPQHF
NA,TRBJ2-3,TRBV6-5,TRBD2,TGTGCCAGCAGTTACGAGCGGGGTAGCACAGATACGCAGTATTTT,CASSYERGSTDTQYF
once,TRBJ1-4,TRBV25-1,TRBD1,TGTGCCAGCAGTGAACCCCAGGGGGCAGACGAAAAACTGTTTTTT,CASSEPQGADEKLFF